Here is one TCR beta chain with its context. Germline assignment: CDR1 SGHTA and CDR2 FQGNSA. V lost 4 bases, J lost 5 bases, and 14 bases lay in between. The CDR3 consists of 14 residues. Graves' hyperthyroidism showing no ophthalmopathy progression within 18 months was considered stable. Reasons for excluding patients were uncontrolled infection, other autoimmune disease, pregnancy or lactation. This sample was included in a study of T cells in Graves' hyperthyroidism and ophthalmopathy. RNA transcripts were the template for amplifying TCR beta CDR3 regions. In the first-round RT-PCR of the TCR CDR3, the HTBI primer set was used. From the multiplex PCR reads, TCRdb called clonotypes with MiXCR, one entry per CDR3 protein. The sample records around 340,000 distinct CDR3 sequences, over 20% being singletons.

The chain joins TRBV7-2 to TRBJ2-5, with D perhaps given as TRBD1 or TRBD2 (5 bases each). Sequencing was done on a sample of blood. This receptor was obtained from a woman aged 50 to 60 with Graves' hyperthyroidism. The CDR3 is CASSSWGWDETQYF. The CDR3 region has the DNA TGTGCCAGCAGCTCCTGGGGATGGGACGAGACCCAGTACTTC.